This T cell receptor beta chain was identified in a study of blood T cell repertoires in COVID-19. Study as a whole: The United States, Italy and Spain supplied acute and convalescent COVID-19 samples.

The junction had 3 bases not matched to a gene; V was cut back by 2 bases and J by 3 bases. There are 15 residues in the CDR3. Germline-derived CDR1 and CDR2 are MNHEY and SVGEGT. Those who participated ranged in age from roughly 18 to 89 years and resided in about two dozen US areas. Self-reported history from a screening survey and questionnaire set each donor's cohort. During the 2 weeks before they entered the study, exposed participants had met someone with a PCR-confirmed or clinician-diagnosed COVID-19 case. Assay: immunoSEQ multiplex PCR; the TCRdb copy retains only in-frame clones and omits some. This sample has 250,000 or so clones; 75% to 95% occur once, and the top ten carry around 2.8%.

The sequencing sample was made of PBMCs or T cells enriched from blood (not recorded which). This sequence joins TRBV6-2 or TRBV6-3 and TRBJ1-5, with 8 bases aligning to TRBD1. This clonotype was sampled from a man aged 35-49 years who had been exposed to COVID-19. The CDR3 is CASSYGQGVNQPQHF. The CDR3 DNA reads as TGTGCCAGCAGTTACGGACAGGGAGTCAATCAGCCCCAGCATTTT.